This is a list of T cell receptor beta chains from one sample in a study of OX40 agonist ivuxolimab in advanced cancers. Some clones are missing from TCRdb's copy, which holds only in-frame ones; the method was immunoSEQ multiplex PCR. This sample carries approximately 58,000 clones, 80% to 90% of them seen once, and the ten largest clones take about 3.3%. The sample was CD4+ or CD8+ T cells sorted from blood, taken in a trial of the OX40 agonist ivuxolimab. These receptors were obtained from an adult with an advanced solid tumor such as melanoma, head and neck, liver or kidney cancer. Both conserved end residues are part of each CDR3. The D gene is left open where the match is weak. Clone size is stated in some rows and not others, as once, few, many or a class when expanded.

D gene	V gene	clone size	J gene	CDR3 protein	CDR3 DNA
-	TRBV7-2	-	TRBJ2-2	CASSLEEFGELFF	TGTGCCAGCAGCTTAGAAGAGTTCGGGGAGCTGTTTTTT
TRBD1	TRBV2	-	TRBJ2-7	CASSEVQGTAEQYF	TGTGCCAGCAGTGAGGTACAGGGGACGGCCGAGCAGTACTTC
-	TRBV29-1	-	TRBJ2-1	CSVEGRDEFF	TGCAGCGTTGAGGGACGGGACGAGTTCTTC
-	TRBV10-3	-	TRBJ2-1	CATAPAVTYNEQFF	TGTGCCACCGCCCCAGCCGTCACCTACAATGAGCAGTTCTTC
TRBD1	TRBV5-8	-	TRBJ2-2	CASSWAPLGQATGELFF	TGTGCCAGCAGCTGGGCACCCTTGGGACAGGCCACCGGGGAGCTGTTTTTT
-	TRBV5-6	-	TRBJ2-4	CASSFAGVKNIQYF	TGTGCCAGCAGCTTCGCGGGCGTCAAAAACATTCAGTACTTC
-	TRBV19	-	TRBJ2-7	CASSIFGQGAYEQYF	TGTGCCAGTAGTATTTTTGGGCAGGGCGCCTACGAGCAGTACTTC
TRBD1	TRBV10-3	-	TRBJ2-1	CAISGTGFQEQFF	TGTGCCATCAGCGGGACAGGTTTTCAAGAGCAGTTCTTC
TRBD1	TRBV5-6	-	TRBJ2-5	CASSLLQGDWETQYF	TGTGCCAGCAGCTTACTCCAGGGGGATTGGGAGACCCAGTACTTC
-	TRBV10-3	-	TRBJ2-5	CATSGAPQETQYF	TGTGCCACTTCCGGGGCGCCCCAAGAGACCCAGTACTTC
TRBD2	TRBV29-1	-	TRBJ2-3	CSVGGLAGVRTDTQYF	TGCAGCGTTGGAGGGCTAGCGGGAGTTCGCACAGATACGCAGTATTTT
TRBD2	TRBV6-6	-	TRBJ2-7	CASSWTSGGDEQYF	TGTGCCAGCAGTTGGACTAGCGGGGGCGACGAGCAGTACTTC
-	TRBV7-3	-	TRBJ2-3	CASSVWGGAQYF	TGTGCCAGCAGCGTATGGGGCGGGGCGCAGTATTTT
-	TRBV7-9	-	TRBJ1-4	CASSSRWDGATNEKLFF	TGTGCCAGCAGCTCCCGCTGGGACGGTGCAACTAATGAAAAACTGTTTTTT
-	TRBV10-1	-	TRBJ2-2	CASSPQSTGELFF	TGCGCCAGCTCCCCTCAATCAACCGGGGAGCTGTTTTTT
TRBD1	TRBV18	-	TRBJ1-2	CASSPPTGDGYTF	TGTGCCAGCTCACCACCGACAGGGGATGGCTACACCTTC
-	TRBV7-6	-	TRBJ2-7	CASSLNPTFYEQYF	TGTGCCAGCAGCTTAAACCCTACCTTTTACGAGCAGTACTTC
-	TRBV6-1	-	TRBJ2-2	CASQWGMVTGELFF	TGTGCTAGCCAATGGGGAATGGTCACCGGGGAGCTGTTTTTT
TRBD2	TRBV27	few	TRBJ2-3	CASSLISASGTRTDTQYF	TGTGCCAGCAGTTTAATTTCGGCTAGCGGGACGCGCACAGATACGCAGTATTTT
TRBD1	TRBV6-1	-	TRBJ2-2	CASRTGMNTGELFF	TGTGCCAGCAGGACAGGGATGAACACCGGGGAGCTGTTTTTT
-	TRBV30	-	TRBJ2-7	CAWSQTNTEQYF	TGTGCCTGGAGTCAGACTAACACCGAGCAGTACTTC
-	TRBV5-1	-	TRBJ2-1	CASSHLTFSTDSYNEQFF	TGCGCCAGCAGCCACTTGACATTTAGTACAGACTCCTACAATGAGCAGTTCTTC
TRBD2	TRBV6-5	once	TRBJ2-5	CASSTSGRWETQYF	TGTGCCAGCAGTACTAGCGGGAGGTGGGAGACCCAGTACTTC
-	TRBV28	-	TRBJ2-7	CASSRGVYEQYF	TGTGCCAGCAGCCGAGGGGTTTACGAGCAGTACTTC
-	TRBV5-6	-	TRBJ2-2	CASSLYGTNTGELFF	TGTGCCAGCAGCTTGTACGGGACTAACACCGGGGAGCTGTTTTTT
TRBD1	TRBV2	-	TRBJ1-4	CASSEWEMWKWDSSPFF	TGTGCCAGCAGTGAATGGGAAATGTGGAAATGGGACAGCTCACCGTTTTTT
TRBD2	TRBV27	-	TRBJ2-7	CASTRTSGTYEQYF	TGTGCCAGCACCCGGACTAGCGGAACCTACGAGCAGTACTTC
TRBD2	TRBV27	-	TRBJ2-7	CASSLEFPGVAGDPYEQYF	TGTGCCAGCAGTTTAGAGTTCCCTGGGGTGGCGGGAGACCCCTACGAGCAGTACTTC
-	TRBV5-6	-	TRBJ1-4	CASSLLSGTTNEKLFF	TGTGCCAGCAGCTTGTTATCGGGAACAACTAATGAAAAACTGTTTTTT
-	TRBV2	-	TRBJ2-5	CASSRGAGETQYF	TGTGCCAGCAGTCGAGGGGCGGGGGAGACCCAGTACTTC
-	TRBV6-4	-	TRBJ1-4	CASSDAELSTGHLAATNEKLFF	TGTGCCAGCAGTGACGCCGAGTTATCGACGGGACACCTCGCTGCAACTAATGAAAAACTGTTTTTT
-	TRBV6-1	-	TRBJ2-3	CASSESQFTDTQYF	TGTGCCAGCAGTGAATCCCAGTTCACAGATACGCAGTATTTT
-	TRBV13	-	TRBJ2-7	CASSFGQRSSYEQYF	TGTGCCAGCAGCTTCGGACAGAGAAGCTCCTACGAGCAGTACTTC
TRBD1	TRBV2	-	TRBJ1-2	CATHLTGGADGYTF	TGTGCCACCCATCTAACAGGGGGCGCGGATGGCTACACCTTC
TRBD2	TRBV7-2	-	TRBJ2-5	CASSLSLAGSQETQYF	TGTGCCAGCAGCTTATCTCTAGCGGGTAGCCAAGAGACCCAGTACTTC
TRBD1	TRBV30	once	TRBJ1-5	CAWSRDRGLGGNQPQHF	TGTGCCTGGAGTAGGGACAGGGGTTTGGGGGGCAATCAGCCCCAGCATTTT
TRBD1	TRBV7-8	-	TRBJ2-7	CASSQGSGGTYEQYF	TGTGCCAGCAGCCAGGGTTCAGGGGGCACCTACGAGCAGTACTTC
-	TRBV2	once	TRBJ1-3	CASSEVSGNTIYF	TGTGCCAGCAGTGAAGTCTCTGGAAACACCATATATTTT
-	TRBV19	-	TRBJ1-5	CASSPSHGSNQPQHF	TGTGCCAGTAGTCCTTCACATGGAAGCAATCAGCCCCAGCATTTT
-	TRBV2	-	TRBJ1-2	CASSVDRSFYGYTF	TGTGCCAGCAGTGTAGACAGGAGCTTCTATGGCTACACCTTC
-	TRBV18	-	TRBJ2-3	CASSPSTDTQYF	TGTGCCAGCTCACCTTCAACAGATACGCAGTATTTT
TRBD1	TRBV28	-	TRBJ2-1	CASRLTGGYYNEQFF	TGTGCCAGCAGGCTTACAGGGGGATACTACAATGAGCAGTTCTTC
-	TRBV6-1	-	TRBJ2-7	CASAGSSYEQYF	TGTGCCAGCGCGGGCAGCTCCTACGAGCAGTACTTC
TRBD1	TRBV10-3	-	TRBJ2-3	CATRGQGSDSGVSTDTQYF	TGTGCCACAAGGGGACAGGGGTCGGATAGCGGGGTCAGCACAGATACGCAGTATTTT
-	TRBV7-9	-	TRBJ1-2	CASSQGPPGGYTF	TGTGCCAGCAGCCAAGGACCGCCGGGGGGCTACACCTTC
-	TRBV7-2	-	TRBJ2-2	CASSLVNGELFF	TGTGCCAGCAGCTTGGTGAACGGGGAGCTGTTTTTT
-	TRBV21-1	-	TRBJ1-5	CASSNTGTGGNQPQHF	TGTGCCAGCAGCAACACCGGGACAGGGGGAAATCAGCCCCAGCATTTT
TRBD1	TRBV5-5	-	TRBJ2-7	CASSFGTGVEGQYF	TGTGCCAGCAGCTTCGGGACAGGTGTTGAGGGGCAGTACTTC
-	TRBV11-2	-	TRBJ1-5	CASSTQGGNQPQHF	TGTGCCAGCAGTACTCAGGGTGGCAATCAGCCCCAGCATTTT